The clone carrying this T cell receptor (beta chain) was observed once. The assay was immunoSEQ multiplex PCR, and TCRdb's table has in-frame clones only and misses some. Among 700,000 to 750,000 clones listed, over 75% were seen once. This sample is part of a study of shared T cell receptors in the human thymus. Trimming took off 5 bases at V and 1 base at J, with 11 bases between the two ends. The germline CDR1 and CDR2 sequences are SGHAT and FQNNGV. The CDR3 is made up of 14 amino acids. These data are also associated with another study on human thymus T cells.

This TCR came from a girl less than two years old with a congenital heart defect. The sample comprised thymocytes. The chain is built from TRBV11-2 and TRBJ1-1, with D hard to call. The CDR3 DNA follows: TGTGCCAGCAGCCTAAACAGAACGAACACTGAAGCTTTCTTT. Translation: CASSLNRTNTEAFF.